This T cell receptor (beta chain) appears in the sequencing data of a study of PD-1 blockade in classical Hodgkin lymphoma. Germline V gives CDR1 SGHTA, CDR2 FQGNSA. This CDR3 is 13 amino acids long. The V and J ends lost 7 bases and 4 bases respectively, with 14 bases between them. Assay used: immunoSEQ multiplex PCR; TCRdb lists only in-frame clones, some missing. The profile shows around 18,000 clones, around 80% of them singletons. Indicated time point: cycle 4 day 1 (C4D1), after less than 7 weeks of nivolumab. Every patient was affected by relapse after autologous stem cell transplantation, while exposure to brentuximab vedotin was not uniform. From thawed PBMCs, CD4+ T cells were purified using magnetic negative selection.

Specimen: CD4+ T cells from blood, collected before the fourth cycle of nivolumab. The clonotype originates from a human donor with classical Hodgkin lymphoma. The chain combines TRBV7-2 with TRBJ2-7; D is undetermined. Here the CDR3 reads CASTPGSSYEQYF. The CDR3 region has the DNA TGTGCCAGCACCCCGGGCAGCTCATACGAGCAGTACTTC.